This T cell receptor beta chain appears in the sequencing data of a study of blood T cells in healthy people across ages. V gave up 7 bases and J gave up 4 bases, with 22 bases separating them. The CDR3 sequence is 16 residues long. A second roughly 7 to 12 cycle PCR used barcoded and J-beta primers. TCRdb itself ran the 5' RACE reads through MiXCR, one entry per CDR3 protein. The table has about 570,000 distinct CDR3 sequences, about 28% seen once. These records were also assigned to another study, of T cells of mothers and their children. From that report: Related mother-child pairs shared marginally more repertoire than unrelated pairs, though not significantly.

The source is a boy aged 2 to 10 in good health. Sequencing was done on a sample of blood. The chain employs TRBV12-3 or TRBV12-4 and TRBJ1-1; D is perhaps TRBD1 (5 bases). CDR3 nucleotide sequence: TGTGCCAGCACCGACCCCGGTGGGGCGAAGAGCACTGAAGCTTTCTTT. Translated: CASTDPGGAKSTEAFF.